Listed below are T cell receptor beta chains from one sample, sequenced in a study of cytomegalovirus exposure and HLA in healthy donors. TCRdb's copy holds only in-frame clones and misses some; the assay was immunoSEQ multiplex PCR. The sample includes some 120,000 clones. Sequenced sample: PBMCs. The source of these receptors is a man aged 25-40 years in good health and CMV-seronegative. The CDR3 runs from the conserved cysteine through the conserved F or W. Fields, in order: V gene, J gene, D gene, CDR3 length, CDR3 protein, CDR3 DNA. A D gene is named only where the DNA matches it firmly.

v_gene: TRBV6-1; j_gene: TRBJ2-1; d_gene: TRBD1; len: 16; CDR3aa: CASSEVWDRIYNEQFF; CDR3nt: TGTGCCAGCAGTGAAGTATGGGACAGGATTTACAATGAGCAGTTCTTC
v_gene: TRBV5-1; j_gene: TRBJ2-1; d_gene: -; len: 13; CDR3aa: CASRGDPNNEQFF; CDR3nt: TGCGCCAGCAGGGGAGACCCTAACAATGAGCAGTTCTTC
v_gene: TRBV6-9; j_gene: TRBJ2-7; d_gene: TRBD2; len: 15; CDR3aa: CASSSRGGVTYEQYF; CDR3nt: TGTGCCAGCAGTTCCCGGGGGGGAGTTACCTACGAGCAGTACTTC
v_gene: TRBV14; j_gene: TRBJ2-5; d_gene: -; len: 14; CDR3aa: CASSPRQYQETQYF; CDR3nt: TGTGCCAGCAGCCCCAGACAGTACCAAGAGACCCAGTACTTC
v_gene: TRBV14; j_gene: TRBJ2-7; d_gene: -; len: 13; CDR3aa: CASSQRIRGEQYF; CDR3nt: TGTGCCAGCAGCCAAAGGATCAGAGGCGAGCAGTACTTC
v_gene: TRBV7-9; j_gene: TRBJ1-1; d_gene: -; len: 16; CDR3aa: CASSVWGASVGTEAFF; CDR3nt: TGTGCCAGCAGCGTATGGGGAGCGTCCGTCGGCACTGAAGCTTTCTTT
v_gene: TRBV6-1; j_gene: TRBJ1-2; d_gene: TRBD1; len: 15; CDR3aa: CASSAGQGGIYGYTF; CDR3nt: TGTGCCAGCAGTGCGGGACAGGGGGGAATCTATGGCTACACCTTC
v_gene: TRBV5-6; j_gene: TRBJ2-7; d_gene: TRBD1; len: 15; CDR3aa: CASSLVGTGSYEQYF; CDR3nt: TGTGCCAGCAGCTTGGTAGGGACAGGGTCCTACGAGCAGTACTTC
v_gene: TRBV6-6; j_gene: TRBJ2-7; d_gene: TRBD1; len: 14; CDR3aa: CASSLGQGKYEQYF; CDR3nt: TGTGCCAGCAGTCTGGGACAGGGCAAATACGAGCAGTACTTC
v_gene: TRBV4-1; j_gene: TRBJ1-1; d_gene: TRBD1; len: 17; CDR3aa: CASSQGQGVDGNTEAFF; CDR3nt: TGCGCCAGCAGCCAGGGACAGGGGGTTGACGGGAACACTGAAGCTTTCTTT
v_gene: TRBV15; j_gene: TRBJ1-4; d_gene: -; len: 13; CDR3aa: CATGRATNEKLFF; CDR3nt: TGTGCCACCGGGAGGGCAACTAATGAAAAACTGTTTTTT
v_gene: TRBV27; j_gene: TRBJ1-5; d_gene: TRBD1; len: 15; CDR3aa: CASSLGGTGDQPQHF; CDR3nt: TGTGCCAGCAGTTTAGGCGGGACAGGGGATCAGCCCCAGCATTTT
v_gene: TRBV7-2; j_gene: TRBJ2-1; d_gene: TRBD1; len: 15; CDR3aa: CASSYTGTGGFEQFF; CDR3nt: TGTGCCAGCAGCTATACCGGGACAGGGGGCTTTGAGCAGTTCTTC